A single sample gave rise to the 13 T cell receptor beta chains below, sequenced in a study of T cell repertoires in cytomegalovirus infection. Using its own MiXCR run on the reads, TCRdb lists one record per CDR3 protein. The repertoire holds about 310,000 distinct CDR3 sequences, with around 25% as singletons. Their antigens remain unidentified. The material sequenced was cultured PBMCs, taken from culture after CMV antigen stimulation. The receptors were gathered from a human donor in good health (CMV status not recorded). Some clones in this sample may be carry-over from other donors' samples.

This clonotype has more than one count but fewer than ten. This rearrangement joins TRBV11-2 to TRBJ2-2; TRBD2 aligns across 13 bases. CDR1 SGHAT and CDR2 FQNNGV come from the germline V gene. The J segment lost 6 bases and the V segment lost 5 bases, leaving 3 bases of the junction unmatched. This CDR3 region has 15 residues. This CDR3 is CASSPGTSGAGELFF. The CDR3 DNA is TGTGCCAGCAGCCCTGGGACTAGCGGGGCCGGGGAGCTGTTTTTT.

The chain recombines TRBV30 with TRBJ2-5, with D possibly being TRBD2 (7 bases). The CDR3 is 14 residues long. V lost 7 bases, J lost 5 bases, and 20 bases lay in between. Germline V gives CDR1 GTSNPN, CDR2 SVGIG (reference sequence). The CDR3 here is CASRGQGSGETQYF. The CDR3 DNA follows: TGTGCCTCGCGGGGGCAGGGGTCAGGGGAGACCCAGTACTTC.

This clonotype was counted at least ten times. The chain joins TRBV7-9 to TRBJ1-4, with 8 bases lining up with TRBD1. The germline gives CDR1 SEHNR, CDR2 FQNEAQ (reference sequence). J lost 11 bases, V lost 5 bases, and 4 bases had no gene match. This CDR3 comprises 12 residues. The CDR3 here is CASSGQGGKLFF. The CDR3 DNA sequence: TGTGCCAGCAGCGGACAGGGAGGGAAACTGTTTTTT.

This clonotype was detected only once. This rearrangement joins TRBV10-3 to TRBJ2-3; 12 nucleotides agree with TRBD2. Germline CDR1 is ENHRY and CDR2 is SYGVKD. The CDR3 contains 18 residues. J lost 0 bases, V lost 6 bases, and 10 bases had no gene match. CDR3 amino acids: CAIRPAPGTSGSTDTQYF. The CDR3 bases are TGTGCCATCAGGCCCGCCCCCGGGACTAGCGGGAGCACAGATACGCAGTATTTT.

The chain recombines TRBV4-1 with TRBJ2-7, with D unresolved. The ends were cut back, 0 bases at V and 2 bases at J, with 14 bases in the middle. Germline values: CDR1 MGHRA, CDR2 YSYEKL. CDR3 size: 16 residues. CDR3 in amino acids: CASSQEVGINTYEQYV. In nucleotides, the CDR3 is TGCGCCAGCAGCCAAGAAGTTGGCATTAATACCTACGAGCAGTACGTC.

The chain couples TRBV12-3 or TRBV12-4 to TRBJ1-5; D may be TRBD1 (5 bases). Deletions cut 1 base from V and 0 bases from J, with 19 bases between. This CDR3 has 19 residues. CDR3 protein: CASSLETSGLLYSNQPQHF. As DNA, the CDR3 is TGTGCCAGCAGTTTAGAGACTTCGGGACTCCTGTATAGCAATCAGCCCCAGCATTTT.

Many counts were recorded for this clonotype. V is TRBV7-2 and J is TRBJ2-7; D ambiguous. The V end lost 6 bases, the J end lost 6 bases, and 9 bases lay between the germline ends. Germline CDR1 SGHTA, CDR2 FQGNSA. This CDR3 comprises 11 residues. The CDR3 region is CASRLGVEQYF. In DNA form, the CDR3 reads TGTGCCAGCAGACTTGGGGTCGAGCAGTACTTC.

CDR3 sequence (DNA): TGTGCCAGCAGTCCTTTTGGGGGGTCTGTCACAGATACGCAGTATTTT. Residues: CASSPFGGSVTDTQYF. The chain uses TRBV27 and TRBJ2-3; possible D gene TRBD2, 6 bases. The length of the CDR3 is 16 residues. CDR1 is MNHEY, CDR2 SMNVEV, per germline (reference sequence). The V gene lost 5 bases and the J gene lost 2 bases, with 17 bases spanning the gap.

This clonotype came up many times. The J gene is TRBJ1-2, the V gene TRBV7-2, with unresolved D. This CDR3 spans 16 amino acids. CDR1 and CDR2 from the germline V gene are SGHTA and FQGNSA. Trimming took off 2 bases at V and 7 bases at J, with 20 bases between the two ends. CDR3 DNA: TGTGCCAGCAGCTTAAGTTCGTCCGATAACTATCGTGGCTACACCTTC. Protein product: CASSLSSSDNYRGYTF.

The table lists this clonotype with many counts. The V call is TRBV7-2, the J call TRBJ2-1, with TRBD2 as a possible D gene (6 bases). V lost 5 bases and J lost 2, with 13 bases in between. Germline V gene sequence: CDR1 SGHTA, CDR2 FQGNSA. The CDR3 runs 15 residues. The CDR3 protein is CASSPVAVTYNEQFF. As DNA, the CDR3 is TGTGCCAGCAGCCCTGTAGCGGTGACCTACAATGAGCAGTTCTTC. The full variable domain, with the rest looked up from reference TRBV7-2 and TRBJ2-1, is GAGVSQSPSNKVTEKGKDVELRCDPISGHTALYWYRQSLGQGLEFLIYFQGNSAPDKSGLPSDRFSAERTGGSVSTLTIQRTQQEDSAVYLCASSPVAVTYNEQFFGPGTRLTVL.

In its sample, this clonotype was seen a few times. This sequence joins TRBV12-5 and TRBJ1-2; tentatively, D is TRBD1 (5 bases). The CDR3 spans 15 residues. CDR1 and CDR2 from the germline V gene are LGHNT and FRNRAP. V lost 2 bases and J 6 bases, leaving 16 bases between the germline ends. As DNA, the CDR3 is TGTGCTAGTGGTTTGCCGCCGGATGGGGCGGATGGCTACACCTTC. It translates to CASGLPPDGADGYTF.

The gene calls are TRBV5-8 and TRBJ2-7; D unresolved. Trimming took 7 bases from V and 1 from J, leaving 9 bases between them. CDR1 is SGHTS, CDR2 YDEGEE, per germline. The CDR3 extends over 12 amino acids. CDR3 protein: CASRIYSYEQYF. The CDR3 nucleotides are TGTGCCAGCCGGATCTATTCCTACGAGCAGTACTTC.

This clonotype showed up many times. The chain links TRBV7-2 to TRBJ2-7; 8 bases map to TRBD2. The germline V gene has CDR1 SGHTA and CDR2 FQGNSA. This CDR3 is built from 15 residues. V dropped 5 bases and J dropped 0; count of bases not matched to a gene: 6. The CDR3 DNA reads TGTGCCAGCAGCCAACGAGCGGGAGTCTCCTACGAGCAGTACGTC. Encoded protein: CASSQRAGVSYEQYV.